This T cell receptor beta chain appears in the sequencing data of a study of PD-1 blockade in classical Hodgkin lymphoma. The CDR3 totals 14 residues. Germline CDR1 SEHNR, CDR2 FQNEAQ (reference sequence). Trimming stripped 1 base from V and 2 bases from J, with 9 bases between. The patients all showed relapse after autologous stem cell transplantation, while their brentuximab vedotin exposure varied. TCRdb keeps only in-frame clones here, not all; method: immunoSEQ multiplex PCR. The table records over 70,000 clones, around 90% of them present only once. Material: peripheral blood mononuclear cells (PBMCs), obtained at baseline. J is TRBJ2-7 and V is TRBV7-9; possibly TRBD1 for D (5 bases). This clonotype was sampled from a human donor with classical Hodgkin lymphoma. The CDR3 region has the DNA TGTGCCAGCAGCTTAGGACAGACTGCCTACGAGCAGTACTTC. This translates into CASSLGQTAYEQYF.